This passage covers 27 T cell receptor beta chains from one sample sequenced in a study of blood T cell repertoires in COVID-19. Assay: immunoSEQ multiplex PCR; the TCRdb copy retains only in-frame clones and omits some. The data contain 200,000 to 250,000 clones, 88% of them singletons. The sample taken for sequencing was peripheral blood. The receptors stem from a woman in her sixties with acute or convalescent COVID-19.

The chain combines TRBV29-1 with TRBJ2-7, with a weak D call TRBD1 (6 bases). The length of the CDR3 is 13 residues. Germline CDR1 and CDR2: SQVTM and ANQGSEA. With 4 bases removed from V and 1 base from J, the gap between germline ends came to 11 bases. This chain's CDR3 is CSVAPGQSYEQYF. CDR3 sequence (DNA): TGCAGCGTTGCCCCAGGACAGTCCTACGAGCAGTACTTC.

V gene TRBV7-2 combines with J gene TRBJ1-2; 7 bases fit TRBD1. The germline CDR1 and CDR2 sequences are SGHTA and FQGNSA. V trimming: 5 bases; J trimming: 4 bases; junction bases outside the gene matches: 22. The CDR3 loop spans 19 amino acids. In DNA form, the CDR3 reads TGTGCCAGCAGCCCGCGTACGCAGGGGGGACCTTCCAATCGCTATGGCTACACCTTC. Protein sequence: CASSPRTQGGPSNRYGYTF.

The chain recombines TRBV12-3 or TRBV12-4 with TRBJ2-4; 9 nucleotides agree with TRBD1. V dropped 5 bases and J dropped 15; count of bases not matched to a gene: 5. This CDR3 is built from 11 residues. The CDR3 region is CASSRGQGTYF. CDR3 nucleotides: TGTGCCAGCAGTAGGGGACAGGGAACGTACTTC.

The genes are TRBV6-2 or TRBV6-3 and TRBJ2-7, with D possibly being TRBD1 (5 bases). The ends were cut back, 5 bases at V and 0 bases at J, with 14 bases in the middle. Germline CDR1 MNHEY, CDR2 SVGEGT. This CDR3 has 15 amino acids. The CDR3 sequence: CASSTDSSSSYEQYF. The CDR3, as DNA: TGTGCCAGCAGTACCGACAGCTCGAGCTCCTACGAGCAGTACTTC.

V gene TRBV30 combines with J gene TRBJ1-3; 7 nucleotides agree with TRBD1. After removal of 1 base from V and 14 bases from J, the junction contained 11 bases not matched to a gene. The length of the CDR3 is 13 residues. Per germline, CDR1 GTSNPN and CDR2 SVGIG (reference sequence). CDR3 in DNA: TGTGCCTGGAGTGGTGGAGGGGGCTTAACTTTATATTTT. The encoded protein is CAWSGGGGLTLYF.

The chain links TRBV6-2 or TRBV6-3 to TRBJ1-1, with TRBD1 as a possible D gene (6 bases). This CDR3 has 14 residues. Trimming shortened V by 4 bases and J by 4 bases, and 13 bases separated the two germline ends. Germline V lookup: CDR1 MNHEY, CDR2 SVGEGT. The CDR3 sequence: CASSWAGVGTEAFF. The DNA for the CDR3 is TGTGCCAGCAGTTGGGCAGGGGTGGGCACTGAAGCTTTCTTT.

The V gene is TRBV27, the J gene TRBJ2-1, with TRBD2 identical over 13 bases. Per the germline V gene, CDR1 is MNHEY and CDR2 is SMNVEV (reference sequence). With 4 bases clipped from V and 7 bases from J, the junction kept 4 bases outside the gene matches. This CDR3 spans 15 amino acids. The CDR3 DNA is TGTGCCAGCAGTTCGGGACTAGCGGGAACTAATGAGCAGTTCTTC. It translates to CASSSGLAGTNEQFF.

The V gene is TRBV6-5, the J gene TRBJ1-2, with 7 bases that match TRBD1. Trimming took 4 bases from V and 5 from J; bases not matched to a gene: 4. This CDR3 contains 13 residues. The germline CDR1 and CDR2 sequences are MNHEY and SVGAGI. This chain's CDR3 is CASSSTGMYGYTF. CDR3 nucleotide sequence: TGTGCCAGCAGTTCGACAGGGATGTATGGCTACACCTTC.

The rearrangement uses TRBV25-1 and TRBJ1-2; 7 nucleotides match TRBD1. The germline V gene encodes CDR1 MGHDK and CDR2 SYGVNS. The CDR3 has 13 residues. Trimming removed 3 bases from V and 3 bases from J; junction bases left unmatched: 1. CDR3 amino acids: CASSDRGYYGYTF. CDR3 bases: TGTGCCAGCAGTGACAGGGGGTACTATGGCTACACCTTC.

The chain has TRBV10-2 and TRBJ1-1, with a tentative D call TRBD1 (6 bases). The ends were cut back, 2 bases at V and 4 bases at J, with 17 bases in the middle. Germline V CDR1 and CDR2: WSHSY, SAAADI. This CDR3 is built from 16 residues. CDR3 sequence (DNA): TGCGCCAGCAGTGAGCCACCCACAGGGTGGGTCACTGAAGCTTTCTTT. Translation: CASSEPPTGWVTEAFF.

This chain connects TRBV6-5 to TRBJ2-7; D perhaps matches TRBD1 (5 bases). The CDR3 is 15 amino acids. The germline gives CDR1 MNHEY, CDR2 SVGAGI. The V end was cut by 4 bases, the J end by 3 bases, with 16 bases between. The DNA for the CDR3 is TGTGCCAGCAGTTGGTCAGGGAAGAGAGGCTACGAGCAGTACTTC. Translating it yields CASSWSGKRGYEQYF.

The CDR3, as DNA: TGTGCCAGCAGCCCATATTCGGGACAGGTGATGAATGAAAAACTGTTTTTT. Translated: CASSPYSGQVMNEKLFF. The V gene is TRBV7-2, the J gene TRBJ1-4, with TRBD1 identical over 8 bases. CDR1 and CDR2 from the germline V gene are SGHTA and FQGNSA. This CDR3 spans 17 amino acids. V was clipped by 5 bases and J by 5 bases; unmatched bases: 13.

The chain couples TRBV4-3 to TRBJ2-1; D is perhaps TRBD2 (5 bases). Germline V lookup: CDR1 LGHNA, CDR2 YSLEER. CDR3 size: 14 residues. Trimming took off 4 bases at V and 7 bases at J, with 14 bases between the two ends. CDR3 in amino acids: CASSPGLPGNEQFF. For the CDR3, the DNA is TGCGCCAGCAGCCCGGGCCTCCCGGGGAATGAGCAGTTCTTC.

The gene calls are TRBV6-5 and TRBJ1-4, with 8 bases identical to TRBD1. The germline CDR1 and CDR2 sequences are MNHEY and SVGAGI. CDR3 length: 13 amino acids. The V and J ends lost 7 bases and 8 bases, in that order; junction bases with no gene match: 6. The CDR3 DNA reads as TGTGCCAGCACCGACAGGGGCTACGAAAAACTGTTTTTT. Translated, it gives CASTDRGYEKLFF.

The chain joins TRBV9 to TRBJ1-2, with 9 bases lining up with TRBD1. The CDR3 loop spans 17 amino acids. J was trimmed by 1 base and V by 4 bases; bases with no gene match: 11. Germline V lookup: CDR1 SGDLS, CDR2 YYNGEE. The CDR3 is CASSYSRTGEDNYGYTF. Here the CDR3 DNA reads TGTGCCAGCAGCTATAGCAGGACAGGGGAGGATAACTATGGCTACACCTTC.

The rearrangement uses TRBV19 and TRBJ1-3; TRBD1 matches 7 bases. Per the germline V gene, CDR1 is LNHDA and CDR2 is SQIVND (reference sequence). The CDR3 contains 17 residues. The V gene end was trimmed by 3 bases and the J gene end by 2 bases; junction bases not matched to a gene: 10. The DNA for the CDR3 is TGTGCCAGTAGTATTCTCAGACAGGGAACGACTGGAAACACCATATATTTT. Residues: CASSILRQGTTGNTIYF.

The chain joins TRBV5-1 to TRBJ2-1; 14 bases are a match to TRBD2. The germline V gene has CDR1 SGHRS and CDR2 YFSETQ. The CDR3 loop spans 14 amino acids. Trimming at V came to 3 bases and at J to 9 bases, leaving 2 bases not matched to a gene. CDR3 coding DNA: TGCGCCAGCAGCTATGGGACTAGCGGGGGTGAGCAGTTCTTC. It translates to CASSYGTSGGEQFF.

The chain has TRBV10-3 and TRBJ2-7; tentatively, D is TRBD1 (5 bases). V shed 4 bases and J shed 6 bases, with 7 bases lying between them. This CDR3 region has 11 residues. Germline V gives CDR1 ENHRY, CDR2 SYGVKD. Written as DNA, the CDR3 is TGTGCCATCAGTGTCACAGGCGAGCAGTACTTC. It yields the protein CAISVTGEQYF.

The CDR3 DNA follows: TGTGCCAGCAGCCGCGGGGGGGCCGGCTACAATGAGCAGTTCTTC. Its protein product is CASSRGGAGYNEQFF. The chain uses TRBV7-3 and TRBJ2-1; 9 bases align to TRBD2. V was clipped by 5 bases and J by 3 bases; unmatched bases: 5. This CDR3 region has 15 residues. CDR1 is SGHTA and CDR2 is FQGTGA in the germline V gene.

The genes are TRBV11-2 and TRBJ1-1, with D maybe TRBD1 (5 bases). Looked up from germline, CDR1 is SGHAT and CDR2 is FQNNGV. This CDR3 has 14 residues. Trimming removed 5 bases from V and 5 bases from J, with 15 bases in between. The CDR3 bases are TGTGCCAGCAGCGAACATCCAGGGTTGACTGAAGCTTTCTTT. This codes for CASSEHPGLTEAFF.

V gene TRBV4-3 combines with J gene TRBJ1-5; 8 nucleotides match TRBD1. The CDR3 is 15 residues long. Germline V gene data show CDR1 as LGHNA and CDR2 as YSLEER. V gave up 1 base and J gave up 9 bases; unmatched junction bases: 8. The CDR3 DNA sequence: TGCGCCAGCAGCCAAGCTTGGACAGGGATCTGGCCCCAGCATTTT. It codes for CASSQAWTGIWPQHF.

This chain connects TRBV2 to TRBJ2-3, with TRBD2 identical over 7 bases. In germline, CDR1 is SNHLY, CDR2 FYNNEI. Germline trimming cut 8 bases from V and 1 base from J; bases unmatched to any gene: 9. CDR3 length: 15 amino acids. The CDR3 DNA is TGTGCCAGCGGGCTTCGGGGGGTCGGCACAGATACGCAGTATTTT. It is translated as CASGLRGVGTDTQYF.

The rearrangement uses TRBV14 and TRBJ2-3; 9 nucleotides line up with TRBD2. The germline V gene encodes CDR1 SGHDN and CDR2 FVKESK. This CDR3 has 16 residues. The trim removed 4 bases at V and 3 bases at J, leaving 8 bases unmatched. The CDR3 sequence: CASSPGLAVVTDTQYF. The CDR3 region has the DNA TGTGCCAGCAGCCCGGGACTAGCTGTGGTAACAGATACGCAGTATTTT.

The chain uses TRBV9 and TRBJ2-1; TRBD2 matches 8 bases. This CDR3 spans 14 amino acids. Germline V CDR1 and CDR2: SGDLS, YYNGEE. The V and J ends lost 2 bases and 2 bases, in that order; junction bases with no gene match: 0. The CDR3 loop is CASSVGLAYNEQFF. The CDR3 region has the DNA TGTGCCAGCAGCGTGGGACTAGCCTACAATGAGCAGTTCTTC.

The gene calls are TRBV6-1 and TRBJ1-1; the match to TRBD1 covers 7 bases. Trimming cost V 1 base and J 4 bases; bases outside gene matches: 9. CDR3 size: 16 residues. The germline V gene has CDR1 MNHNS and CDR2 SASEGT. The CDR3 DNA reads TGTGCCAGCAGTGAAGGGAGGGGGCGCGGGGCCACTGAAGCTTTCTTT. Protein sequence: CASSEGRGRGATEAFF.

This sequence joins TRBV18 and TRBJ2-7; no definite D call. The CDR3 spans 12 residues. Germline loops: CDR1 KGHSH, CDR2 LQKENI. V was clipped by 3 bases and J by 5 bases, with 8 bases between them. Written as DNA, the CDR3 is TGTGCCAGCTCACCGATAGGAGACGAGCAGTACTTC. Translated: CASSPIGDEQYF. Drawing the rest from reference TRBV18 and TRBJ2-7, the complete variable domain is NAGVMQNPRHLVRRRGQEARLRCSPMKGHSHVYWYRQLPEEGLKFMVYLQKENIIDESGMPKERFSAEFPKEGPSILRIQQVVRGDSAAYFCASSPIGDEQYFGPGTRLTVT.

This clone turned up a few times. The chain combines TRBV29-1 with TRBJ2-4, with D tentatively TRBD1 (6 bases). The CDR3 extends over 13 amino acids. Trimming took 6 bases from V and 10 from J, leaving 19 bases between them. Per the germline V gene, CDR1 is SQVTM and CDR2 is ANQGSEA. The CDR3 coding sequence is TGCAGCGTGCTGACAGGACCGGCATCAATTCAGTACTTC. This codes for CSVLTGPASIQYF. Looking up the rest from reference TRBV29-1 and TRBJ2-4 gives the full variable domain: SAVISQKPSRDICQRGTSLTIQCQVDSQVTMMFWYRQQPGQSLTLIATANQGSEATYESGFVIDKFPISRPNLTFSTLTVSNMSPEDSSIYLCSVLTGPASIQYFGAGTRLSVL.